The 25 T cell receptor beta chains listed next were all sequenced from one sample in a study of blood T cell repertoires in COVID-19. The repertoire was sequenced with immunoSEQ multiplex PCR; TCRdb's copy has only in-frame clones and lacks some. The sample comprises 200,000 to 250,000 clones, approximately 83% of which are singletons, and approximately 4.8% rests with the top ten. The sample taken for sequencing was PBMCs or T cells enriched from blood (not recorded which). Receptors were obtained from a woman in her 50s who had been exposed to COVID-19.

Only one count was recorded for this clone. In DNA form, the CDR3 reads TGTGCCAGCAGTTCCGGGGCTTCGCGGGGCTCCTACGAGCAGTACTTC. Encoded protein: CASSSGASRGSYEQYF. This sequence joins TRBV28 and TRBJ2-7; possible D gene TRBD2, 6 bases. This CDR3 contains 16 residues. Trimming stripped 4 bases from V and 0 bases from J, with 16 bases between. Germline CDR1 and CDR2: MDHEN and SYDVKM.

The chain has TRBV7-9 and TRBJ2-1; 13 nucleotides match TRBD2. Germline assignment: CDR1 SEHNR and CDR2 FQNEAQ (reference sequence). The CDR3 spans 17 residues. V was pared by 5 bases and J by 5 bases, with 9 bases of the junction left unmatched. CDR3 nucleotide sequence: TGTGCCAGCAGCCAGCCCATAACTAGCGGGGGGGACAATGAGCAGTTCTTC. Residues: CASSQPITSGGDNEQFF. The full variable domain, its missing parts supplied by reference TRBV7-9 and TRBJ2-1, is DTGVSQNPRHKITKRGQNVTFRCDPISEHNRLYWYRQTLGQGPEFLTYFQNEAQLEKSRLLSDRFSAERPKGSFSTLEIQRTEQGDSAMYLCASSQPITSGGDNEQFFGPGTRLTVL.

J is TRBJ1-1 and V is TRBV5-1; D is uncertain. Germline-derived CDR1 and CDR2 are SGHRS and YFSETQ. V was cut by 0 bases and J by 2 bases, with 17 bases left in between. The CDR3 covers 17 residues. This chain's CDR3 is CASSLESGNLVNTEAFF. The CDR3 bases are TGCGCCAGCAGCTTGGAGAGCGGAAATTTAGTAAACACTGAAGCTTTCTTT.

The chain uses TRBV19 and TRBJ1-1, with D possibly matching TRBD1 (6 bases). Deletions cut 8 bases from V and 4 bases from J, with 14 bases between. Germline V CDR1 and CDR2: LNHDA, SQIVND (reference sequence). The CDR3 totals 13 residues. The CDR3 coding sequence is TGTGCCAGTTCGACAGGTTGGGGCACTGAAGCTTTCTTT. This gives the protein CASSTGWGTEAFF.

The CDR3 DNA follows: TGCGCCAGCAGCTCGAGCGGGGTGCTGGAAAAACTGTTTTTT. Translated: CASSSSGVLEKLFF. The genes are TRBV5-1 and TRBJ1-4, with D unresolved. The CDR3 runs 14 residues. Germline V CDR1 and CDR2: SGHRS, YFSETQ. V was pared by 3 bases and J by 8 bases, with 14 bases between.

The chain joins TRBV30 to TRBJ1-1, with TRBD1 matching 8 bases. V lost 2 bases to trimming and J lost 2 bases; unmatched junction nucleotides: 7. Germline assignment: CDR1 GTSNPN and CDR2 SVGIG (reference sequence). CDR3 length equals 15 residues. The CDR3 bases are TGTGCCTGGAGTTTTACCGGGACAGGCAACACTGAAGCTTTCTTT. Translating it yields CAWSFTGTGNTEAFF.

This clone was seen a few times. The V call is TRBV7-9, the J call TRBJ2-5; a weak D match, TRBD2 (6 bases). Germline V CDR1 and CDR2: SEHNR, FQNEAQ (reference sequence). Deletions cut 3 bases from V and 1 base from J, with 9 bases between. This CDR3 region has 14 residues. The CDR3 is CASSFWRGQETQYF. The CDR3 region has the DNA TGTGCCAGCAGCTTCTGGCGGGGCCAAGAGACCCAGTACTTC.

This clone appeared once. The genes are TRBV6-5 and TRBJ1-2; a weak D match, TRBD1 (5 bases). The CDR3 consists of 15 residues. CDR1 is MNHEY, CDR2 SVGAGI, per germline. The V gene lost 2 bases and the J gene lost 4 bases, with 14 bases spanning the gap. The CDR3 loop reads CASSYLPGQGYGYTF. CDR3 bases: TGTGCCAGCAGTTACCTCCCAGGGCAAGGCTATGGCTACACCTTC.

The genes are TRBV19 and TRBJ1-1; perhaps TRBD1 as D (6 bases). The V and J ends lost 3 bases and 6 bases respectively, with 17 bases between them. Germline values: CDR1 LNHDA, CDR2 SQIVND (reference sequence). The CDR3 contains 15 residues. In nucleotides, the CDR3 is TGTGCCAGTAGTATGCCCGGGACAAAATCCTCTGAAGCTTTCTTT. Translated: CASSMPGTKSSEAFF.

The J gene is TRBJ2-1, the V gene TRBV7-9; 8 nucleotides agree with TRBD1. The V and J ends lost 6 bases and 6 bases, in that order; junction bases with no gene match: 7. The CDR3 extends over 14 amino acids. The germline V gene has CDR1 SEHNR and CDR2 FQNEAQ (reference sequence). CDR3 coding DNA: TGTGCCAGCAGGGCGGCAGGGGGCATCAATGAGCAGTTCTTC. Translation gives CASRAAGGINEQFF.

The CDR3 sequence: CASSVAGGYTDTQYF. As DNA, the CDR3 is TGTGCCAGCAGCGTAGCGGGGGGATACACAGATACGCAGTATTTT. V is TRBV5-5 and J is TRBJ2-3; 10 bases fit TRBD2. The CDR3 is 15 residues long. V shed 4 bases, J shed 2 bases, and the junction held 4 bases outside the gene matches. Germline V gene sequence: CDR1 SGHKS, CDR2 YYEKEE (reference sequence).

In this sample, this clone turned up a few times. The V call is TRBV19, the J call TRBJ1-5; tentative D call: TRBD1 (5 bases). CDR3 length: 15 residues. The V gene's germline CDR1 is LNHDA and CDR2 SQIVND (reference sequence). V lost 3 bases and J lost 5, with 14 bases in between. As DNA, the CDR3 is TGTGCCAGTAGTATCGGACGGCTAGGGGATCAGCCCCAGCATTTT. Translating it yields CASSIGRLGDQPQHF.

The gene calls are TRBV7-9 and TRBJ1-2; 7 bases line up with TRBD1. The V gene's germline CDR1 is SEHNR and CDR2 FQNEAQ (reference sequence). Trimming at V came to 5 bases and at J to 4 bases, leaving 10 bases not matched to a gene. CDR3 length equals 15 residues. The CDR3: CASSQGGGGVYGYTF. CDR3 DNA sequence: TGTGCCAGCAGCCAGGGGGGCGGAGGAGTCTATGGCTACACCTTC.

The V call is TRBV4-3, the J call TRBJ1-2; tentative D call: TRBD1 (5 bases). This CDR3 spans 15 amino acids. The germline V and J ends were trimmed by 0 bases and 3 bases, with 11 bases remaining between them. CDR1 and CDR2 (germline): LGHNA, YSLEER. The CDR3 reads CASSQDQGWDYGYTF. The DNA of the CDR3 is TGCGCCAGCAGCCAAGACCAGGGATGGGACTATGGCTACACCTTC.

The chain employs TRBV25-1 and TRBJ1-4; D is unclear. The germline V gene has CDR1 MGHDK and CDR2 SYGVNS. Trimming shortened V by 3 bases and J by 8 bases, and 13 bases separated the two germline ends. This CDR3 comprises 14 residues. DNA of the CDR3: TGTGCCAGCAGTGAGTCTCCTCGAGCCGAAAAACTGTTTTTT. Translated: CASSESPRAEKLFF.

V gene TRBV12-3 or TRBV12-4 combines with J gene TRBJ2-5; weak D call: TRBD1 (6 bases). This CDR3 is built from 12 residues. The V end was cut by 4 bases, the J end by 9 bases, with 12 bases between. DNA of the CDR3: TGTGCCAGCAGTTACAGGGCGGGCCCCCAGTACTTC. Its translation: CASSYRAGPQYF.

This sequence joins TRBV5-1 and TRBJ1-1, with 9 bases lining up with TRBD1. The CDR3 runs 17 residues. Germline V lookup: CDR1 SGHRS, CDR2 YFSETQ. Trimming took 0 bases from V and 4 from J; bases not matched to a gene: 10. The CDR3 loop is CASSLAGDRVGSTEAFF. In nucleotides, the CDR3 is TGCGCCAGCAGCTTGGCCGGGGACAGGGTGGGAAGCACTGAAGCTTTCTTT.

As concerns this clone: Mismatch with germline at one junction end may stem from a read error. The chain joins TRBV27 to TRBJ2-7; the match to TRBD1 covers 10 bases. Looked up from germline, CDR1 is MNHEY and CDR2 is SMNVEV (reference sequence). This CDR3 spans 17 amino acids. In DNA form, the CDR3 reads TGTGCCAGCACTTATCTTGCTCCCGGGACAGGGGTGAGAACCCTCCTCTTC. Protein: CASTYLAPGTGVRTLLF.

V is TRBV4-2 and J is TRBJ2-7, with 7 bases matching TRBD2. The CDR3 loop spans 15 amino acids. V trimming: 0 bases; J trimming: 3 bases; junction bases outside the gene matches: 5. Germline CDR1 reads LGHNA; CDR2 reads YNFKEQ. The CDR3 sequence is CASSQEGTIDYEQYF. In DNA form, the CDR3 reads TGTGCCAGCAGCCAAGAGGGGACTATAGACTACGAGCAGTACTTC.

The genes are TRBV4-1 and TRBJ2-3; a weak D match, TRBD1 (5 bases). The V gene's germline CDR1 is MGHRA and CDR2 YSYEKL. Trimming removed 0 bases at V and 0 bases at J, with 13 bases between. The CDR3 sequence is 17 residues long. CDR3 in DNA: TGCGCCAGCAGCCAAGACCAGGGCAGATCTAGCACAGATACGCAGTATTTT. Its translation: CASSQDQGRSSTDTQYF.

V is TRBV6-5 and J is TRBJ2-7; 9 nucleotides line up with TRBD2. Germline V gene data show CDR1 as MNHEY and CDR2 as SVGAGI. The CDR3 has 16 residues. With V trimmed by 2 bases and J by 2 bases, 7 bases remained unmatched. The CDR3 spells CASSYRGGAKTYEQYF. The CDR3 coding sequence is TGTGCCAGCAGTTACCGCGGGGGGGCAAAGACCTACGAGCAGTACTTC.

The V and J genes are TRBV7-2 and TRBJ2-7; 8 bases match TRBD2. The CDR3 has 15 amino acids. CDR1 and CDR2 (germline): SGHTA, FQGNSA. Trimming took 1 base from V and 2 from J; bases not matched to a gene: 4. In DNA, the CDR3 is TGTGCCAGCAGCTTAGAGGGACTAGTGGCCTACGAGCAGTACTTC. Amino acids: CASSLEGLVAYEQYF.

The rearrangement joins TRBV2 to TRBJ2-2, with D perhaps matching TRBD2 (6 bases). V lost 4 bases and J 0 bases, leaving 12 bases between the germline ends. Per germline, CDR1 SNHLY and CDR2 FYNNEI. The CDR3 is 16 amino acids. Written as DNA, the CDR3 is TGTGCCAGCAGTGTGCCTGGGGGGACGAACACCGGGGAGCTGTTTTTT. This encodes CASSVPGGTNTGELFF.

Concerning this clone itself: Other DNA sequences in this specimen translate into the identical CDR3. The CDR3, as DNA: TGTGCCAGCAGCTTAGGGCAGGGTCGTGGCTACACCTTC. Amino acids: CASSLGQGRGYTF. The rearrangement links TRBV7-9 to TRBJ1-2; D possibly corresponds to TRBD1 (5 bases). The V gene's germline CDR1 is SEHNR and CDR2 FQNEAQ (reference sequence). The CDR3 contains 13 residues. V shed 1 base and J shed 7 bases, with 10 bases lying between them.

There are a few counts of this clone. V usage is TRBV4-1 and J usage is TRBJ2-1; D may be TRBD1 (5 bases). There are 18 residues in the CDR3. Germline assignment: CDR1 MGHRA and CDR2 YSYEKL. Trimming left V 4 bases short and J 6 bases short, with 25 bases between. This CDR3 reads CASSLNIEDNRLSNEQFF. As DNA, the CDR3 is TGCGCCAGCAGCCTTAATATCGAGGACAACCGGTTAAGCAATGAGCAGTTCTTC.